This T cell receptor beta chain was sequenced during a study of early T cells in non-severe SARS-CoV-2 infection. The TCR library protocol attached unique molecular identifiers to the individual cDNA molecules. TCRdb re-analysed the 5' RACE reads in MiXCR, keeping a single row per CDR3 protein. The profile shows some 52,000 distinct CDR3 sequences, 6.5% to 9% of them singletons. This CDR3 is built from 13 residues. The germline gives CDR1 PRHDT, CDR2 FYEKMQ (reference sequence). Deletions cut 5 bases from V and 6 bases from J, with 14 bases between. This receptor was taken from an adult who was a healthcare worker with PCR-confirmed SARS-CoV-2 infection or an uninfected control (not recorded which). The chain has TRBV13 and TRBJ2-7; D may correspond to TRBD1 or TRBD2 (5 bases each). The material sequenced was whole blood. The CDR3 DNA reads as TGTGCCAGCAGCCCGGGACGGGTAGCCGAGCAGTACTTC. Amino acids: CASSPGRVAEQYF. The variable domain in full, with the rest retrieved from reference TRBV13 and TRBJ2-7, is AAGVIQSPRHLIKEKRETATLKCYPIPRHDTVYWYQQGPGQDPQFLISFYEKMQSDKGSIPDRFSAQQFSDYHSELNMSSLELGDSALYFCASSPGRVAEQYFGPGTRLTVT.